The clone carrying this TCR beta chain was counted ten times or more. What it binds is not known. The sample belongs to a study of beta chain features in type 1 diabetes. Study-wide points: Diminished insertions and augmented deletions at VDJ junctions characterized type 1 diabetes patients. In comparison with healthy donors, patients had naive, central memory and Treg TCRB repertoires that appeared more similar.

Of the isolated RNA, all was reverse transcribed, and so the sequenced material was expressed TCRB transcripts. Sequencing was performed with immunoSEQ multiplex PCR; in TCRdb, only in-frame clones are kept and a portion is missing. In the table there are 130,000 or so clones, approximately 9.8% of which are singletons. This CDR3 comprises 15 residues. CDR1 and CDR2 from the germline V gene are LNHDA and SQIVND (reference sequence). The V and J ends lost 5 bases and 2 bases respectively, with 16 bases between them. Sequencing was performed on central memory CD4+ T cells from blood. The rearrangement joins TRBV19 to TRBJ2-7; D possibly corresponds to TRBD2 (6 bases). This TCR was recovered from a woman aged 35 to 49 in good health. The CDR3 bases are TGTGCCAGTAGTGCCTCCGGGACTGGCACCTACGAGCAGTACTTC. Encoded protein: CASSASGTGTYEQYF.